This is a list of T cell receptor beta chains from one sample in a study of blood T cell repertoires in COVID-19. Profiled with immunoSEQ multiplex PCR; TCRdb holds only in-frame clones, not every one. The table includes 72,000 or so clones, over 80% detected once. The sample was peripheral blood. The receptors were sampled from a middle-aged man with active COVID-19. The CDR3 runs from the conserved cysteine through the conserved F or W. The D gene is left open where the match is weak. The listing skips clone size in some rows; elsewhere it reads once, few, many or a size class.

J gene	clone size	V gene	D gene	CDR3 protein	CDR3 DNA
TRBJ2-3	.	TRBV9	TRBD2	CASSEQLLGTSGTDTQYF	TGTGCCAGCAGCGAGCAGCTTCTGGGGACTAGCGGCACAGATACGCAGTATTTT
TRBJ1-3	.	TRBV7-8	TRBD1	CASSSPQGDTIYF	TGTGCCAGCAGCTCCCCACAGGGGGACACCATATATTTT
TRBJ2-3	.	TRBV9	TRBD2	CASSVPSGTDTQYF	TGTGCCAGCAGCGTTCCTAGCGGGACAGATACGCAGTATTTT
TRBJ1-6	.	TRBV19	.	CASSSILRINNSPLHF	TGTGCCAGTAGTTCCATACTCAGGATAAATAATTCACCCCTCCACTTT
TRBJ1-5	.	TRBV28	.	CASNIRGKPQHF	TGTGCCAGCAATATAAGGGGGAAGCCCCAGCATTTT
TRBJ2-3	.	TRBV13	TRBD2	CASSLAGTSGGALDTQYF	TGTGCCAGCAGCTTGGCCGGGACTAGCGGGGGGGCGTTAGATACGCAGTATTTT
TRBJ2-5	.	TRBV29-1	TRBD2	CSVAASGSQQETQYF	TGCAGCGTTGCGGCTAGCGGGAGCCAACAAGAGACCCAGTACTTC
TRBJ2-7	.	TRBV4-2	TRBD1	CASSLGQGDEQYF	TGTGCCAGCAGCCTAGGACAGGGTGACGAGCAGTACTTC
TRBJ1-1	.	TRBV19	TRBD1	CASSLGTVGINTEAFF	TGTGCCAGTAGCCTCGGGACAGTGGGGATAAACACTGAAGCTTTCTTT
TRBJ1-6	.	TRBV5-1	TRBD1	CASSWGQGNSPLHF	TGCGCCAGCAGCTGGGGACAGGGTAATTCACCCCTCCACTTT
TRBJ1-2	once	TRBV4-2	TRBD1	CASSQEIGTGNWEGYTF	TGTGCCAGCAGCCAAGAAATAGGGACAGGTAACTGGGAAGGCTACACCTTC
TRBJ1-1	.	TRBV27	TRBD1	CASSWGQGIAEAFF	TGTGCCAGCAGTTGGGGACAGGGGATAGCTGAAGCTTTCTTT
TRBJ1-4	.	TRBV7-9	TRBD1	CASSFNPQGEREKLFF	TGTGCCAGCAGCTTCAATCCACAGGGGGAAAGGGAAAAACTGTTTTTT
TRBJ2-7	.	TRBV9	TRBD2	CASSVGSGRAGEQYF	TGTGCCAGCAGCGTAGGTAGCGGGAGGGCGGGGGAGCAGTACTTC
TRBJ2-5	.	TRBV5-1	TRBD1	CASSLQGDPGRETQYF	TGCGCCAGCAGCCTGCAGGGGGACCCCGGAAGAGAGACCCAGTACTTC
TRBJ2-7	.	TRBV19	.	CASSASWGQGVAYEQYF	TGTGCCAGTAGTGCCTCTTGGGGGCAGGGAGTTGCGTACGAGCAGTACTTC
TRBJ2-5	.	TRBV5-1	.	CASSLAGWDQETQYF	TGCGCCAGCAGCTTGGCAGGGTGGGATCAAGAGACCCAGTACTTC
TRBJ2-7	.	TRBV3-1/TRBV3-2	.	CASSQGQALPSYEQYF	TGTGCCAGCAGCCAAGGGCAGGCCCTCCCCTCCTACGAGCAGTACTTC
TRBJ2-1	.	TRBV5-1	TRBD2	CASTHGTSGQNEQFF	TGCGCCAGCACCCATGGGACTAGCGGACAGAATGAGCAGTTCTTC
TRBJ1-1	.	TRBV27	.	CASSLGGGSIEAFF	TGTGCCAGCAGTTTAGGGGGCGGAAGTATTGAAGCTTTCTTT
TRBJ2-7	.	TRBV4-1	TRBD1	CASSLDRGPYEQYF	TGCGCCAGCAGCCTCGACAGGGGACCCTACGAGCAGTACTTC
TRBJ2-1	.	TRBV2	TRBD1	CASSETGTGGPNEQFF	TGTGCCAGCAGTGAAACCGGGACAGGGGGCCCCAATGAGCAGTTCTTC
TRBJ2-5	.	TRBV6-2/TRBV6-3	.	CASSYSKKTDWETQYF	TGTGCCAGCAGTTACTCCAAGAAAACTGACTGGGAGACCCAGTACTTC
TRBJ2-1	.	TRBV7-2	TRBD2	CASSLRSLGGSSYNEQFF	TGTGCCAGCAGCTTACGTTCCTTGGGCGGGAGCTCCTACAATGAGCAGTTCTTC
TRBJ2-3	.	TRBV11-2	.	CASSLGPTTDTQYF	TGTGCCAGCAGCTTAGGGCCCACCACAGATACGCAGTATTTT
TRBJ2-2	.	TRBV5-4	TRBD1	CASSSSYRGQTGELFF	TGTGCCAGCAGTTCCTCCTACAGGGGCCAGACCGGGGAGCTGTTTTTT
TRBJ2-3	once	TRBV30	TRBD1	CARTGTLSNTQYF	TGTGCCAGGACAGGCACGTTATCAAATACGCAGTATTTT
TRBJ2-2	.	TRBV28	TRBD1	CASSSNSGQGSTNTGELFF	TGTGCCAGCAGTTCCAACTCGGGACAGGGGTCTACGAACACCGGGGAGCTGTTTTTT
TRBJ2-3	.	TRBV18	.	CASSPASGTDTQYF	TGTGCCAGCTCCCCGGCTAGCGGCACAGATACGCAGTATTTT
TRBJ1-4	.	TRBV6-5	.	CASSRVATNEKLFF	TGTGCCAGCAGTCGGGTGGCAACTAATGAAAAACTGTTTTTT
TRBJ2-3	.	TRBV28	.	CASSFGAGAGTDTQYF	TGTGCCAGCAGTTTTGGGGCAGGGGCAGGCACAGATACGCAGTATTTT
TRBJ2-1	.	TRBV19	TRBD2	CASSPVAAGVWNEQFF	TGTGCCAGTAGTCCCGTCGCAGCGGGAGTGTGGAATGAGCAGTTCTTC
TRBJ1-2	.	TRBV15	TRBD1	CATSRGTDAYGYTF	TGTGCCACCAGCAGGGGGACAGACGCTTATGGCTACACCTTC
TRBJ1-1	few	TRBV6-6	.	CASRTGLYTEAFF	TGTGCCAGCAGGACCGGGTTATACACTGAAGCTTTCTTT
TRBJ2-3	.	TRBV28	TRBD2	CASSEAGVSDTQYF	TGTGCCAGCAGCGAGGCGGGAGTATCAGATACGCAGTATTTT
TRBJ2-7	.	TRBV2	TRBD1	CASSEQGVTMYF	TGTGCCAGCAGTGAGCAGGGGGTTACTATGTACTTC
TRBJ1-1	once	TRBV20-1	.	CSASETSRTMNTEAFF	TGCAGTGCTAGTGAAACTTCGAGGACTATGAACACTGAAGCTTTCTTT
TRBJ2-2	.	TRBV19	.	CASSISGLYTGELFF	TGTGCCAGTAGTATATCGGGGTTGTATACCGGGGAGCTGTTTTTT
TRBJ2-1	.	TRBV9	.	CASSPRDWLSSYNEQFF	TGTGCCAGCAGCCCCCGGGACTGGTTAAGCTCCTACAATGAGCAGTTCTTC
TRBJ2-7	.	TRBV27	TRBD2	CASSRGLASEQYF	TGTGCCAGCAGCCGGGGACTAGCCTCCGAGCAGTACTTC
TRBJ2-6	.	TRBV25-1	.	CASQRSGANVLTF	TGTGCCAGTCAGCGGTCTGGGGCCAACGTCCTGACTTTC
TRBJ2-1	.	TRBV6-6	TRBD2	CASSVSGSPNNEQFF	TGTGCCAGCAGTGTTAGCGGGAGTCCTAACAATGAGCAGTTCTTC
TRBJ2-7	.	TRBV27	.	CASRAPGSVGYEQYF	TGTGCCAGCAGAGCACCGGGGTCTGTGGGCTACGAGCAGTACTTC
TRBJ2-7	.	TRBV27	.	CASSFAGAEGQYF	TGTGCCAGCAGTTTTGCAGGGGCCGAAGGGCAGTACTTC
TRBJ2-3	.	TRBV7-9	.	CASSSQGHETDTQYF	TGTGCCAGCAGCTCTCAGGGACATGAAACAGATACGCAGTATTTT
TRBJ2-1	.	TRBV11-3	TRBD1	CASSRGQAYNEQFF	TGTGCCAGCAGCCGGGGACAGGCCTACAATGAGCAGTTCTTC
TRBJ2-5	.	TRBV10-3	TRBD1	CAISERGTGETQYF	TGTGCCATCAGTGAGAGGGGGACAGGGGAGACCCAGTACTTC
TRBJ1-1	.	TRBV9	.	CASTPGGAWNTEAFF	TGTGCCAGCACCCCCGGGGGGGCCTGGAACACTGAAGCTTTCTTT